The rows below give T cell receptor beta chains drawn from one sample of a study of cytomegalovirus exposure and HLA in healthy donors. Sequencing was performed with immunoSEQ multiplex PCR; in TCRdb, only in-frame clones are kept and a portion is missing. The sample has about 73,000 clones, 80% seen once; the top ten hold approximately 1%. Sequencing was performed on PBMCs. The receptor source for this set is a male donor in good health and CMV-seronegative. Both conserved end residues are part of each CDR3. D genes are given only for firm matches. Only part of the rows carry a size: once, few, many, or a class if the clone is expanded.

TGCGCCAGCAGCCAACAGGGTGGTCAGCCCCAGCATTTT CASSQQGGQPQHF NA NA TRBJ1-5 TRBV10-2
TGTGCCAGCACCCCCGAGAGCCTGAACCCTGAAGCTTTCTTT CASTPESLNPEAFF few NA TRBJ1-1 TRBV7-2
TGTGCCAGCAGCCAAGTTTCCAGCGCAGCGAACACCGGGGAGCTGTTTTTT CASSQVSSAANTGELFF NA NA TRBJ2-2 TRBV4-2
TGTGCCAGAAGCTTTGTGGTTAACGGGGAAAAACTGTTTTTT CARSFVVNGEKLFF NA NA TRBJ1-4 TRBV5-3
TGTGCCAGCAGCGCGGGACTAGCGGGGACAGATACGCAGTATTTT CASSAGLAGTDTQYF NA TRBD2 TRBJ2-3 TRBV7-6
TGTGCCACCAGCAGACAGGATACAGGGGAGGTAATCGGGACCCAGTACTTC CATSRQDTGEVIGTQYF NA NA TRBJ2-5 TRBV15
TGTGCCTGGCACAGGGGGCGGGATTCACCCCTCAACTTT CAWHRGRDSPLNF NA TRBD1 TRBJ1-6 TRBV30
TGTGCCACCGCCGGGACACCCGGTGGGGGCTACACCTTC CATAGTPGGGYTF NA NA TRBJ1-2 TRBV27
TGTGCCAGCAGCCGGACAGACTATGGCTACACCTTC CASSRTDYGYTF NA NA TRBJ1-2 TRBV6-1
TGTGCCAGCAGCTTAGAACGGTTCGGCGAGCAGTACTTC CASSLERFGEQYF NA NA TRBJ2-7 TRBV7-2
TGTGCCAGCAGTGAATATACGGGGATGAAGGGCCAAGAGACCCAGTACTTC CASSEYTGMKGQETQYF NA NA TRBJ2-5 TRBV25-1
TGTGCCTGGAGTGGTGCAGGGCACAGCATATATTTT CAWSGAGHSIYF few NA TRBJ1-3 TRBV30
TGTGCCAGCTATAGCCGGGACAGGGGTTTTTCCACTGAAGCTTTCTTT CASYSRDRGFSTEAFF NA TRBD1 TRBJ1-1 TRBV28
TGCGCCAGCAGCTTGACAGGTCAGGGGGTCCAAGAGACCCAGTACTTC CASSLTGQGVQETQYF NA TRBD1 TRBJ2-5 TRBV5-1
TGTGCCAGTAGTATAGGCCTAGACGGAACAGATACGCAGTATTTT CASSIGLDGTDTQYF NA NA TRBJ2-3 TRBV19
TGTGCCAGTAGTATGACAGGGAACTATGGCTACCCCTTC CASSMTGNYGYPF few TRBD1 TRBJ1-2 TRBV19
TGTGCCAGTAGTATAGATTGGCCTAATTCACCCCTCCACTTT CASSIDWPNSPLHF NA NA TRBJ1-6 TRBV19
TGTGCCAGCAGTCCTACGGACAGCTACGGAGAGACCCAGTACTTC CASSPTDSYGETQYF NA NA TRBJ2-5 TRBV6-1
TGTGCCAGCAGCCACTTCCGAGGCGGGAGACCCCAAGAGACCCAGTACTTC CASSHFRGGRPQETQYF once TRBD2 TRBJ2-5 TRBV7-2
TGTGCCAGCAGCGCCGGGACAGTTAATCAGCCCCAGCATTTT CASSAGTVNQPQHF NA TRBD1 TRBJ1-5 TRBV9
TGCGCCAGCAGCTTGGCCCAACCGTCGAGGGCTGGGGCCAACGTCCTGACTTTC CASSLAQPSRAGANVLTF NA NA TRBJ2-6 TRBV5-1
TGTGCCAGCAGTGAAGTCTCCAGAGGGTTATACAATGAGCAGTTCTTC CASSEVSRGLYNEQFF NA NA TRBJ2-1 TRBV6-1
TGTGCCAGCAGGCAGGGACTAGCACGGGGCACAGATACGCAGTATTTT CASRQGLARGTDTQYF NA TRBD2 TRBJ2-3 TRBV27
TGTGCCAGCAGTCGCAAGCCAGATACGCAGTATTTT CASSRKPDTQYF NA NA TRBJ2-3 TRBV2
TGTGCCAGCAGCGCACAGGGTCCCTATGGCTACACCTTC CASSAQGPYGYTF once NA TRBJ1-2 TRBV9
TGTGCCAGCTCACCACCGACGGACTCCCCCTATGGCTACACCTTC CASSPPTDSPYGYTF NA NA TRBJ1-2 TRBV18
TGTGCCAGCAGCGTAGCAGGGGTGGGGGAACTGGATGAGCAGTTCTTC CASSVAGVGELDEQFF few NA TRBJ2-1 TRBV9
TGTGCCAGTAGTATCTTCGGTCCGGACACTGAAGCTTCCTTT CASSIFGPDTEASF once NA TRBJ1-1 TRBV19
TGCGCCAGCAGCCAAGTGCGGGGAACAGATACGCAGTATTTT CASSQVRGTDTQYF NA NA TRBJ2-3 TRBV4-1